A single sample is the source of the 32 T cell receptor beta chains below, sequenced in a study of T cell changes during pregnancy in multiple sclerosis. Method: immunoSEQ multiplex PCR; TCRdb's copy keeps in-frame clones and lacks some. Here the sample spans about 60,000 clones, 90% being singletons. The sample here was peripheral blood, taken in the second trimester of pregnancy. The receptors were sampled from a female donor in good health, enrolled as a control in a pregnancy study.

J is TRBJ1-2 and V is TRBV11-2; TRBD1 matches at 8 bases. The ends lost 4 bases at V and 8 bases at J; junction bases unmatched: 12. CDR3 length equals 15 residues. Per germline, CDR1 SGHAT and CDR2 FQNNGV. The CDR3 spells CASSSLRGLRRGYTF. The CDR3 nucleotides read TGTGCCAGCAGCTCCCTCAGGGGGCTGCGGCGGGGCTACACCTTC. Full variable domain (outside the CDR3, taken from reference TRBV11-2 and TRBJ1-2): EAGVAQSPRYKIIEKRQSVAFWCNPISGHATLYWYQQILGQGPKLLIQFQNNGVVDDSQLPKDRFSAERLKGVDSTLKIQPAKLEDSAVYLCASSSLRGLRRGYTFGSGTRLTVV.

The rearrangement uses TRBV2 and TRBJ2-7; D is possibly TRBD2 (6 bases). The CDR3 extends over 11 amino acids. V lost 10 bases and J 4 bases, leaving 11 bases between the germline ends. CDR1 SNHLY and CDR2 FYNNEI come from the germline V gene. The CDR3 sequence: CAIHGGYEQYF. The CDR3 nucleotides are TGTGCCATTCACGGAGGGTACGAGCAGTACTTC. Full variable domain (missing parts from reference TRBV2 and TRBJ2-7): EPEVTQTPSHQVTQMGQEVILRCVPISNHLYFYWYRQILGQKVEFLVSFYNNEISEKSEIFDDQFSVERPDGSNFTLKIRSTKLEDSAMYFCAIHGGYEQYFGPGTRLTVT.

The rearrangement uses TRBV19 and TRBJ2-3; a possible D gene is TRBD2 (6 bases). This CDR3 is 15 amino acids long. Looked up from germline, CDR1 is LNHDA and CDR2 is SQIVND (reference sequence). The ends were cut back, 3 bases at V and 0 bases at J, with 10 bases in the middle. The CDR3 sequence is CASSIMAGSTDTQYF. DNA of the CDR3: TGTGCCAGTAGTATCATGGCGGGAAGCACAGATACGCAGTATTTT.

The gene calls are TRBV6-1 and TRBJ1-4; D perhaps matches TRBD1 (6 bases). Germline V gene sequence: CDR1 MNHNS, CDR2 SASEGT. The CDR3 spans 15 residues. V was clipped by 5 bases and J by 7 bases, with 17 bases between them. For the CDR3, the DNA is TGTGCCAGCAGTCTGATAGGTTTGGGGGCTGAAAAACTGTTTTTT. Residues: CASSLIGLGAEKLFF.

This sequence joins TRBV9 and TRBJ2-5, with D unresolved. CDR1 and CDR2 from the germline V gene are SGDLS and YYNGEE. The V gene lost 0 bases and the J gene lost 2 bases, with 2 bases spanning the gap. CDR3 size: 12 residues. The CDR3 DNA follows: TGTGCCAGCAGCGTAGCTCAAGAGACCCAGTACTTC. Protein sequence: CASSVAQETQYF.

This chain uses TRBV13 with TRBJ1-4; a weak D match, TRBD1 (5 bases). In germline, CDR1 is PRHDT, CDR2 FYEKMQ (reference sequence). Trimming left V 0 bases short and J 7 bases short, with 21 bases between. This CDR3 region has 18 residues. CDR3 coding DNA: TGTGCCAGCAGCTTAGGCCTGCGGCTGGCAGGGCGAAGTGAAAAACTGTTTTTT. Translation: CASSLGLRLAGRSEKLFF.

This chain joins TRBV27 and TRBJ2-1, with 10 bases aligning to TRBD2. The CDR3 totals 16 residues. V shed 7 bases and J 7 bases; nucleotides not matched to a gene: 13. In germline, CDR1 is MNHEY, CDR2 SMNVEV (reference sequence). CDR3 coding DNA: TGTGCCAGCATCAATCCCATAGCGGGAGGCGTAAATGAGCAGTTCTTC. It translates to CASINPIAGGVNEQFF.

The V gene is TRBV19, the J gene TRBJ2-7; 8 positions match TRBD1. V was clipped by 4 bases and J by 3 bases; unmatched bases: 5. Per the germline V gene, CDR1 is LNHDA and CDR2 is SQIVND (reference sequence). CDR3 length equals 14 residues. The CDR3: CASSKDRVIYEQYF. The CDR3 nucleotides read TGTGCCAGTAGTAAGGACAGGGTTATCTACGAGCAGTACTTC.

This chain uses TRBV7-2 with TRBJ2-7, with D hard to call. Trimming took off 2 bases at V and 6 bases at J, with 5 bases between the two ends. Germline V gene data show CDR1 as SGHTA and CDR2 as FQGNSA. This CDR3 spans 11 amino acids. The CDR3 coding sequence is TGTGCCAGCAGCTTACATAGCGAGCAGTACTTC. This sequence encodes CASSLHSEQYF.

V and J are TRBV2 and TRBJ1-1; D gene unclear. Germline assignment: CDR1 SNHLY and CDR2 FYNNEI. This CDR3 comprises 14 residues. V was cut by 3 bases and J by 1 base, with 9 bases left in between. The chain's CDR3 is CASSEPQRNTEAFF. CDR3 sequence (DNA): TGTGCCAGCAGTGAGCCACAACGGAACACTGAAGCTTTCTTT.

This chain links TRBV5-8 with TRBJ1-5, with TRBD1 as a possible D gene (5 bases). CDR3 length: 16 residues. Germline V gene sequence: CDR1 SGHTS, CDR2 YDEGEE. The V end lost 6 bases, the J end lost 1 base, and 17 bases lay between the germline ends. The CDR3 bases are TGTGCCAGCAACGAATGGGGGGGACCGAGCAATCAGCCCCAGCATTTT. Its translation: CASNEWGGPSNQPQHF.

CDR3 nucleotides: TGTGCCAGCAGCCAAACTACTAGCGGGAGTCCAAATGAGCAGTTCTTC. Residues: CASSQTTSGSPNEQFF. The chain joins TRBV9 to TRBJ2-1; TRBD2 matches at 11 bases. The CDR3 consists of 16 residues. Looked up from germline, CDR1 is SGDLS and CDR2 is YYNGEE. Losses at the gene ends were 4 bases for V and 7 bases for J; bases not matched to a gene: 10.

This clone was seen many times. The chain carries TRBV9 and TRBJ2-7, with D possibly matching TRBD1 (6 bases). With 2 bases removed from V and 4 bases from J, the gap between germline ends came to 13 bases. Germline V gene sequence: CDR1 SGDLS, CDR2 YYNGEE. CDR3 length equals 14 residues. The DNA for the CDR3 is TGTGCCAGCAGCGTTGGCCAGGGGACGTACGAGCAGTACTTC. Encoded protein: CASSVGQGTYEQYF. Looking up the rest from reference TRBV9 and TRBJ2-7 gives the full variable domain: DSGVTQTPKHLITATGQRVTLRCSPRSGDLSVYWYQQSLDQGLQFLIQYYNGEERAKGNILERFSAQQFPDLHSELNLSSLELGDSALYFCASSVGQGTYEQYFGPGTRLTVT.

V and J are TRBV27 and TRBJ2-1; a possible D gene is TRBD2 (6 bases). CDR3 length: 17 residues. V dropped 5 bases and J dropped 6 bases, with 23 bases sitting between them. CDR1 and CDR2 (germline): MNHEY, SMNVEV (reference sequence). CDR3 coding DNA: TGTGCCAGCAGTCCTATGGCGGGGACCTCGGGGTTCAATGAGCAGTTCTTC. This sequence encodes CASSPMAGTSGFNEQFF.

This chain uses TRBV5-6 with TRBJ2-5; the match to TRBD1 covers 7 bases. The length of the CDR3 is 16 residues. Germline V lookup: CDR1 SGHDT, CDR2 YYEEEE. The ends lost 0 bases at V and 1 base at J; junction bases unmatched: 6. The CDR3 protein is CASSLARTGRQETQYF. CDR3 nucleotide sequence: TGTGCCAGCAGCTTGGCTCGGACAGGACGCCAAGAGACCCAGTACTTC.

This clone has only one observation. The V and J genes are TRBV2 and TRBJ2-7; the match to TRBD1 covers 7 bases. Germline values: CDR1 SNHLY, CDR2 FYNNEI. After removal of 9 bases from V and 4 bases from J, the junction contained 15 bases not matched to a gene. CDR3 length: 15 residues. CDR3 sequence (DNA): TGTGCCAGTACTCAAGGGGGACAGCCTAAATACGAGCAGTACTTC. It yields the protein CASTQGGQPKYEQYF.

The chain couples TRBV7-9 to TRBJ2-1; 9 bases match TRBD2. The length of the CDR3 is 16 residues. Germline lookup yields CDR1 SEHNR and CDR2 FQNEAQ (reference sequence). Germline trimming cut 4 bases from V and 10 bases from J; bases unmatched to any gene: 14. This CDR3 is CASSSPRGVAGEEQFF. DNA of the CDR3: TGTGCCAGCAGCTCCCCCCGGGGGGTAGCGGGAGAAGAGCAGTTCTTC.

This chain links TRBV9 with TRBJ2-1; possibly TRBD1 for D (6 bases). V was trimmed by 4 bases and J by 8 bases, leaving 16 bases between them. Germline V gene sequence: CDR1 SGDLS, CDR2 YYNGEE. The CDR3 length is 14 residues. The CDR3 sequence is CASSPGTRIDEQFF. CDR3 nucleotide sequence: TGTGCCAGCAGCCCCGGGACAAGGATCGATGAGCAGTTCTTC.

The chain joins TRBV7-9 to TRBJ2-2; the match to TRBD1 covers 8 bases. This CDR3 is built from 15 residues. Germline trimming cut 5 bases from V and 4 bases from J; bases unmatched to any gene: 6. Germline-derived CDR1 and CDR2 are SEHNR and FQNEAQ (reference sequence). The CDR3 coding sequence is TGTGCCAGCAGCCAGGGGGCTGGCGCCACCGGGGAGCTGTTTTTT. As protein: CASSQGAGATGELFF.

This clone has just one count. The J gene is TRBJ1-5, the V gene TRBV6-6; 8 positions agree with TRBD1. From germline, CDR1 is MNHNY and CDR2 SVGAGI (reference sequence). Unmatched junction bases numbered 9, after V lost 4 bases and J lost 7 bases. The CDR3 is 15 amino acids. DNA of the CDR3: TGTGCCAGCAGTTCCAGGGGGCGCGCGACCCAGCCCCAGCATTTT. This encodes CASSSRGRATQPQHF.

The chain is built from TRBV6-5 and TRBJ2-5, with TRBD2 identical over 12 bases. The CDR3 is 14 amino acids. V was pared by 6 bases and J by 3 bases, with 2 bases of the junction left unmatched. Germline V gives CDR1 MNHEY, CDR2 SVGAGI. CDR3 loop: CASRSSGGEETQYF. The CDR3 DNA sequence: TGTGCCAGCAGGTCTAGCGGGGGGGAAGAGACCCAGTACTTC.

The CDR3 sequence is CASSFPRQGTSSYEQYF. The CDR3 nucleotides are TGCGCCAGCAGCTTCCCTCGACAGGGCACGAGCTCCTACGAGCAGTACTTC. The chain combines TRBV5-1 with TRBJ2-7, with 7 bases identical to TRBD1. Germline assignment: CDR1 SGHRS and CDR2 YFSETQ. The trim removed 2 bases at V and 0 bases at J, leaving 11 bases unmatched. The length of the CDR3 is 17 residues.

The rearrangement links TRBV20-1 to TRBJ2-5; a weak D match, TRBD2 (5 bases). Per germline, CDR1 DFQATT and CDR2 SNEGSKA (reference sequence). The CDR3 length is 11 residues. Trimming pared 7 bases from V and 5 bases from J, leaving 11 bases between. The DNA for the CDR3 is TGCAGTGTTGAGGGCCAGGAGACCCAGTACTTC. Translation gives CSVEGQETQYF.

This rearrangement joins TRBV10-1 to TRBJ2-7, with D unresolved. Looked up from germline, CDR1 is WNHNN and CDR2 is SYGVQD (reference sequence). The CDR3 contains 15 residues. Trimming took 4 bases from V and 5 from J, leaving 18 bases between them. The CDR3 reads CASSVRWRLGNEQYF. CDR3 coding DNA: TGCGCCAGCAGTGTCCGATGGCGCCTAGGTAACGAGCAGTACTTC.

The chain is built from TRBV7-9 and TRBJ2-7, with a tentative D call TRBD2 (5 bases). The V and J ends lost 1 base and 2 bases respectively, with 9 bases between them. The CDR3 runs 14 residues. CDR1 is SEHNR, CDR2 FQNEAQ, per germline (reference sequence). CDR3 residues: CASSLDPGTYEQYF. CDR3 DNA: TGTGCCAGCAGCTTAGATCCGGGAACCTACGAGCAGTACTTC.

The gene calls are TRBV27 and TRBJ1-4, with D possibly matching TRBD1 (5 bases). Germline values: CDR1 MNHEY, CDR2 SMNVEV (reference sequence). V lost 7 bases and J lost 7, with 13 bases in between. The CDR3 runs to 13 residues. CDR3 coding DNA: TGTGCCAGCAAAACCCAGGGTTTTGAAAAACTGTTTTTT. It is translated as CASKTQGFEKLFF.

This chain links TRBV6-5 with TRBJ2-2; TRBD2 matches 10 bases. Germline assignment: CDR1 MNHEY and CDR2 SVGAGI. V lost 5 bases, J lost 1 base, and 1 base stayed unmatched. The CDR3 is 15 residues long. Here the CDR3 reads CASSSGGENTGELFF. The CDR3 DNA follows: TGTGCCAGCAGTAGCGGGGGGGAGAACACCGGGGAGCTGTTTTTT.

The CDR3 region has the DNA TGTGCCAGCAGCCAGATACAGGGGGGATATGGAAACACCATATATTTT. Its translation: CASSQIQGGYGNTIYF. This chain links TRBV6-6 with TRBJ1-3, with 8 bases aligning to TRBD1. Trimming cost V 6 bases and J 3 bases; bases outside gene matches: 10. Per the germline V gene, CDR1 is MNHNY and CDR2 is SVGAGI (reference sequence). The CDR3 loop spans 16 amino acids.

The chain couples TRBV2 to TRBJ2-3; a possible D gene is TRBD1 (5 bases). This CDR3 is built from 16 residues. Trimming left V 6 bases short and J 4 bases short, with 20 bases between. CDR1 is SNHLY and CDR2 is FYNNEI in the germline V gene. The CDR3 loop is CASRGHFAGWSDTQYF. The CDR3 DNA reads TGTGCCAGCAGAGGACACTTTGCAGGGTGGTCAGATACGCAGTATTTT. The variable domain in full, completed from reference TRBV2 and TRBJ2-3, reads EPEVTQTPSHQVTQMGQEVILRCVPISNHLYFYWYRQILGQKVEFLVSFYNNEISEKSEIFDDQFSVERPDGSNFTLKIRSTKLEDSAMYFCASRGHFAGWSDTQYFGPGTRLTVL.

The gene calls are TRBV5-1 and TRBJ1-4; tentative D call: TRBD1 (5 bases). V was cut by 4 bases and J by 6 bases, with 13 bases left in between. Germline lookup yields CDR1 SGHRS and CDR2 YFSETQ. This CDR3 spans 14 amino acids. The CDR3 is CASSLRTGDEKLFF. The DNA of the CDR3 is TGCGCCAGCAGCCTAAGGACGGGGGATGAAAAACTGTTTTTT.

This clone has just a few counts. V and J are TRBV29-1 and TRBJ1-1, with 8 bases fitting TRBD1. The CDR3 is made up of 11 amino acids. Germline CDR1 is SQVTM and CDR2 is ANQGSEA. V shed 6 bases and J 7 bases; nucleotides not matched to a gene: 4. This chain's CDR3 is CSVDRVGEAFF. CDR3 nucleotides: TGCAGCGTGGACAGGGTAGGTGAAGCTTTCTTT.

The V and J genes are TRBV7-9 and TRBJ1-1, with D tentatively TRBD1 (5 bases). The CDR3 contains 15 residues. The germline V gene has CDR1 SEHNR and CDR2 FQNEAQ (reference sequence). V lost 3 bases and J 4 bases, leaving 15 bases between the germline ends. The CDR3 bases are TGTGCCAGCAGCTTTTCTTCCGTGGGGGGCACTGAAGCTTTCTTT. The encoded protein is CASSFSSVGGTEAFF.